This entry features one TCR beta chain sequence. V lost 1 base and J 2 bases, leaving 12 bases between the germline ends. Germline-derived CDR1 and CDR2 are SGDLS and YYNGEE. CDR3 length equals 16 residues. The sample is drawn from a study of blood T cell repertoires in COVID-19. The data were produced by immunoSEQ multiplex PCR, yet TCRdb's version contains in-frame clones alone and is incomplete. The sample lists 100,000 to 150,000 clones; over 75% were seen once. Input material: peripheral blood. V is TRBV9 and J is TRBJ2-2; D ambiguous. The sequence was collected from a woman of 80 years or more with acute or convalescent COVID-19. The CDR3 region has the DNA TGTGCCAGCAGCGTAACGGGTGGAGTTAACACCGGGGAGCTGTTTTTT. Protein product: CASSVTGGVNTGELFF.